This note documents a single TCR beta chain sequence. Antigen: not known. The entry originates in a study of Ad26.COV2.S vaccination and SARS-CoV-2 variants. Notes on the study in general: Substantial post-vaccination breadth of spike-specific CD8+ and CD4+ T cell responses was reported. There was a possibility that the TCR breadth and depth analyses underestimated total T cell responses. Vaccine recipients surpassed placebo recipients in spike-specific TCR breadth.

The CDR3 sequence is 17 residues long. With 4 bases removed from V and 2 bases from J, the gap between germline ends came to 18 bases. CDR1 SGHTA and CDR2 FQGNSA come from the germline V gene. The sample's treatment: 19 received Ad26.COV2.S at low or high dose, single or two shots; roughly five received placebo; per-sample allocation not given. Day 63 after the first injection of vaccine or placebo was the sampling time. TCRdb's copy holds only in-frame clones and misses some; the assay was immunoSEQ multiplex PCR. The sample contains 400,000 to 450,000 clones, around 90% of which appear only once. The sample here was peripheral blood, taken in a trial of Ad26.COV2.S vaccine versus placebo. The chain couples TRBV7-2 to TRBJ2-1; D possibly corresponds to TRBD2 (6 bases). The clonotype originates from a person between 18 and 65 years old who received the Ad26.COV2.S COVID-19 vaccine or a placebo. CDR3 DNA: TGTGCCAGCAGCTCATCTCAACCGGGACTCACCTACAATGAGCAGTTCTTC. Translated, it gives CASSSSQPGLTYNEQFF.